Listed below are T cell receptor beta chains from one sample, sequenced in a study of blood T cell repertoires in COVID-19. Generated by immunoSEQ multiplex PCR, the TCRdb table keeps only in-frame clones and is missing some. Of about 150,000 clones in the sample, approximately 91% were seen once. Sequencing was performed on peripheral blood. The origin of the receptors is a man between 18 and 29 years old with COVID-19, enrolled during active disease. CDR3s include the opening cysteine and the closing phenylalanine or tryptophan. The D gene is left open where the match is weak. A row's size may be missing; if present it is once, few, many or a size class.

abundance: once
d_gene: -
v_gene: TRBV6-5
j_gene: TRBJ1-6
CDR3nt: TGTGCCAGCAGCAAGTCTAGCTCCTATAATTCACCCCTCCACTTT
CDR3aa: CASSKSSSYNSPLHF

abundance: -
d_gene: -
v_gene: TRBV4-2
j_gene: TRBJ2-3
CDR3nt: TGTGCCAGCAGCCCCATTTCAGGGGAAGCAGATACGCAGTATTTT
CDR3aa: CASSPISGEADTQYF

abundance: -
d_gene: TRBD2
v_gene: TRBV4-3
j_gene: TRBJ2-1
CDR3nt: TGCGCCAGCAGCCAAGACCCTAGCGGTCACTACAATGAGCAGTTCTTC
CDR3aa: CASSQDPSGHYNEQFF

abundance: -
d_gene: -
v_gene: TRBV4-1
j_gene: TRBJ1-3
CDR3nt: TGCGCCAGCAGCCAAGAAGTCGGAGGACGAGTCTCTGGAAACACCATATATTTT
CDR3aa: CASSQEVGGRVSGNTIYF

abundance: -
d_gene: -
v_gene: TRBV15
j_gene: TRBJ2-5
CDR3nt: TGTGCCACCAGCTGGGGGCGCGGGGAGACCCAGTACTTC
CDR3aa: CATSWGRGETQYF

abundance: few
d_gene: -
v_gene: TRBV30
j_gene: TRBJ1-1
CDR3nt: TGTGCCTGGAGTGTACTAGGTAACACTGAAGCTTTCTTT
CDR3aa: CAWSVLGNTEAFF

abundance: -
d_gene: TRBD1
v_gene: TRBV9
j_gene: TRBJ1-5
CDR3nt: TGTGCCAGCAGCGTGACAGGGCAGAATCAGCCCCAGCATTTT
CDR3aa: CASSVTGQNQPQHF

abundance: -
d_gene: -
v_gene: TRBV5-6
j_gene: TRBJ2-7
CDR3nt: TGTGCCAGCAGCTTGGCGGGTTGGAGCGCCTACGAGCAGTACTTC
CDR3aa: CASSLAGWSAYEQYF

abundance: -
d_gene: -
v_gene: TRBV9
j_gene: TRBJ1-3
CDR3nt: TGTGCCAGCAGCGCGTCAAACACCATATATTTT
CDR3aa: CASSASNTIYF

abundance: -
d_gene: -
v_gene: TRBV6-5
j_gene: TRBJ1-1
CDR3nt: TGTGCCAGCAGTATTCGGGTTGAAACTGAAGCTTTCTTT
CDR3aa: CASSIRVETEAFF

abundance: -
d_gene: TRBD1
v_gene: TRBV4-3
j_gene: TRBJ2-2
CDR3nt: TGCGCCAGCAGCCCCAGGGGGCCCGACGGGGAGCTGTTTTTT
CDR3aa: CASSPRGPDGELFF

abundance: -
d_gene: TRBD1
v_gene: TRBV28
j_gene: TRBJ2-1
CDR3nt: TGTGCCAGCAGTCCTCCGGACAGGGCGTACTATGAGCAGTTCTTC
CDR3aa: CASSPPDRAYYEQFF

abundance: -
d_gene: -
v_gene: TRBV2
j_gene: TRBJ2-2
CDR3nt: TGTGCCAGCAGTGAAGGGCCCACCGGGGAGCTGTTTTTT
CDR3aa: CASSEGPTGELFF

abundance: -
d_gene: TRBD1
v_gene: TRBV7-9
j_gene: TRBJ2-1
CDR3nt: TGTGCCAGCGGGGACAGGGTGACCTACAATGAGCAGTTCTTC
CDR3aa: CASGDRVTYNEQFF

abundance: -
d_gene: -
v_gene: TRBV2
j_gene: TRBJ2-1
CDR3nt: TGTGCCAGCAGAGTAGGACTCCCATACAATGAGCAGTTCTTC
CDR3aa: CASRVGLPYNEQFF

abundance: once
d_gene: TRBD1
v_gene: TRBV24-1
j_gene: TRBJ2-1
CDR3nt: TGTGCCACCAGTGAGAAACAGGGGGTTTGGAATGAGCAGTTCTTC
CDR3aa: CATSEKQGVWNEQFF

abundance: -
d_gene: TRBD1
v_gene: TRBV12-3/TRBV12-4
j_gene: TRBJ2-7
CDR3nt: TGTGCCAGCAGTGGGGACAGGGGCACCGAGCAGTACTTC
CDR3aa: CASSGDRGTEQYF

abundance: -
d_gene: TRBD1
v_gene: TRBV6-2/TRBV6-3
j_gene: TRBJ1-5
CDR3nt: TGTGCCAGCAGCCGGACAGGGGGAACACAGCCCCAGCATTTT
CDR3aa: CASSRTGGTQPQHF

abundance: -
d_gene: TRBD1
v_gene: TRBV19
j_gene: TRBJ2-5
CDR3nt: TGTGCCAGTAGTGCTCCGGGACAGGGGGGATTACAGACCCAGTACTTC
CDR3aa: CASSAPGQGGLQTQYF

abundance: -
d_gene: -
v_gene: TRBV4-1
j_gene: TRBJ1-5
CDR3nt: TGCGCCAGCAGCCCTTCGAGCCTAAGCAATCAGCCCCAGCATTTT
CDR3aa: CASSPSSLSNQPQHF

abundance: -
d_gene: TRBD2
v_gene: TRBV28
j_gene: TRBJ2-2
CDR3nt: TGTGCCAGCAGTTTTCTAGCGGGGGTCAACACCGGGGAGCTGTTTTTT
CDR3aa: CASSFLAGVNTGELFF

abundance: -
d_gene: TRBD2
v_gene: TRBV7-2
j_gene: TRBJ2-5
CDR3nt: TGTGCCAGCAGCGGAGCGGGAGGGTGGGAGACCCAGTACTTC
CDR3aa: CASSGAGGWETQYF

abundance: -
d_gene: TRBD1
v_gene: TRBV30
j_gene: TRBJ2-7
CDR3nt: TGTGCCTGGAGTGCGGACAGGGGTAGTCACGAGCAGTACTTC
CDR3aa: CAWSADRGSHEQYF

abundance: -
d_gene: -
v_gene: TRBV7-2
j_gene: TRBJ1-1
CDR3nt: TGTGCCAGCAGCTTAGTTGGCAGGGTAGGAACTGAAGCTTTCTTT
CDR3aa: CASSLVGRVGTEAFF

abundance: -
d_gene: -
v_gene: TRBV28
j_gene: TRBJ1-4
CDR3nt: TGTGCCAGCAGCTCCGGACAGAGGAGAGAAAAACTGCTTTTT
CDR3aa: CASSSGQRREKLLF

abundance: -
d_gene: -
v_gene: TRBV11-2
j_gene: TRBJ2-7
CDR3nt: TGTGCCAGCAGCTTACGAGCTTACGAGCAGTACTTC
CDR3aa: CASSLRAYEQYF

abundance: -
d_gene: -
v_gene: TRBV10-1
j_gene: TRBJ2-3
CDR3nt: TGCGCCAGCAGTGAGATTGCGGGGAGACGCACAGATACGCAGTATTTT
CDR3aa: CASSEIAGRRTDTQYF

abundance: -
d_gene: TRBD1
v_gene: TRBV7-6
j_gene: TRBJ2-2
CDR3nt: TGTGCCAGCAGCTCGGGACAGATTAACACCGGGGAGCTGTTTTTT
CDR3aa: CASSSGQINTGELFF

abundance: -
d_gene: -
v_gene: TRBV7-6
j_gene: TRBJ2-7
CDR3nt: TGTGCCAGCAGCCAAGGTTACCGACAGGGACTCTACGAGCAGTACTTC
CDR3aa: CASSQGYRQGLYEQYF

abundance: -
d_gene: TRBD2
v_gene: TRBV10-2
j_gene: TRBJ2-7
CDR3nt: TGCGCCAGCAGGGGTTGGACTAGCCCCTACGAGCAGTACTTC
CDR3aa: CASRGWTSPYEQYF

abundance: -
d_gene: TRBD2
v_gene: TRBV18
j_gene: TRBJ2-7
CDR3nt: TGTGCCAGCACGGGGGAGGCGGGAGCTTACTACGAGCAGTACTTC
CDR3aa: CASTGEAGAYYEQYF

abundance: -
d_gene: -
v_gene: TRBV21-1
j_gene: TRBJ2-7
CDR3nt: TGTGCCAGCAGCTCTCCCTCGGACACAGATACCTACGAGCAGTACTTC
CDR3aa: CASSSPSDTDTYEQYF

abundance: -
d_gene: -
v_gene: TRBV9
j_gene: TRBJ1-1
CDR3nt: TGTGCCAGCAGCGTAAGAGAACTACCGAACACTGAAGCTTTCTTT
CDR3aa: CASSVRELPNTEAFF

abundance: -
d_gene: -
v_gene: TRBV6-2/TRBV6-3
j_gene: TRBJ1-4
CDR3nt: TGTGCCAGCAGTTACTCGTATTTGTGGGACACTCAGGAAGCAACTAATGAAAAACTGCTTTTT
CDR3aa: CASSYSYLWDTQEATNEKLLF

abundance: -
d_gene: TRBD1
v_gene: TRBV14
j_gene: TRBJ2-7
CDR3nt: TGTGCCAGCAGCCTCAGGACAGGGCGTTCCTACGAGCAGTACTTC
CDR3aa: CASSLRTGRSYEQYF

abundance: -
d_gene: -
v_gene: TRBV6-1
j_gene: TRBJ1-2
CDR3nt: TGTGCCAGCAGTGAAGTAGCTAGGTATGGCTACACCTTC
CDR3aa: CASSEVARYGYTF

abundance: -
d_gene: TRBD1
v_gene: TRBV11-2
j_gene: TRBJ1-5
CDR3nt: TGTGCCAGCAGCACAGGGGTGGGTCAGCCCCAGCATTTT
CDR3aa: CASSTGVGQPQHF

abundance: -
d_gene: -
v_gene: TRBV5-5
j_gene: TRBJ2-1
CDR3nt: TGTGCCAGCAGCGTACCCGGGACTCACAATGAGCAGTTCTTC
CDR3aa: CASSVPGTHNEQFF

abundance: -
d_gene: -
v_gene: TRBV19
j_gene: TRBJ2-2
CDR3nt: TGTGCCAGTAGTATCCCCGGAGGGGTCGGGGAGCTGTTTTTT
CDR3aa: CASSIPGGVGELFF

abundance: -
d_gene: TRBD1
v_gene: TRBV19
j_gene: TRBJ2-7
CDR3nt: TGTGCCAGTAGTCTACGACAGGGTGGCTACGAGCAGTACTTC
CDR3aa: CASSLRQGGYEQYF

abundance: -
d_gene: TRBD2
v_gene: TRBV30
j_gene: TRBJ2-3
CDR3nt: TGTGCCTGGAGCCCTGGACTAGGGCACACAGATACGCAGTATTTT
CDR3aa: CAWSPGLGHTDTQYF

abundance: -
d_gene: TRBD2
v_gene: TRBV29-1
j_gene: TRBJ2-1
CDR3nt: TGCAGCGTTGTGAGCGGGGGAGTTATCAATGAGCAGTTCTTC
CDR3aa: CSVVSGGVINEQFF

abundance: -
d_gene: TRBD2
v_gene: TRBV7-2
j_gene: TRBJ2-1
CDR3nt: TGTGCCAGCAGTCTAGCGGGACGGTATGAGCAGTTCTTC
CDR3aa: CASSLAGRYEQFF

abundance: -
d_gene: TRBD2
v_gene: TRBV2
j_gene: TRBJ2-7
CDR3nt: TGTGCCAGCGCTAGCGGTTACGAGCAGTACTTC
CDR3aa: CASASGYEQYF

abundance: -
d_gene: -
v_gene: TRBV3-1/TRBV3-2
j_gene: TRBJ1-4
CDR3nt: TGTGCCAGCAGCCAAGGAATTGGGGGGGTCCCCCCTAATGAAAAACTGCTTTTT
CDR3aa: CASSQGIGGVPPNEKLLF

abundance: once
d_gene: -
v_gene: TRBV29-1
j_gene: TRBJ2-7
CDR3nt: TGCAGCACTGGACAGACCTCCTACGAGCAGTACTTC
CDR3aa: CSTGQTSYEQYF

abundance: -
d_gene: TRBD2
v_gene: TRBV7-2
j_gene: TRBJ2-7
CDR3nt: TGTGCCAGCAGCTTAGCCAGCGGGAGTGGGTACGAGCAGTACTTC
CDR3aa: CASSLASGSGYEQYF